This T cell receptor beta chain is from a study of breast tumors, draining lymph nodes, adjacent tissues. TCRdb independently ran MiXCR on the multiplex PCR reads; one entry per CDR3 protein. The sample consists of some 120,000 distinct CDR3 sequences, 15% to 20% of them appearing once. This clonotype was found many times. The lymph nodes were axillary draining lymph nodes from breast cancer patients. This clonotype originated in a female donor with breast cancer. Some clones in this sample may be carry-over from other donors' samples. The sequencing input was axillary lymph node tissue.

In DNA, the CDR3 is TGTGCCAGCAGGTACAGGGGGCGCTTTGAAAAACTGTTTTTT. Amino acids: CASRYRGRFEKLFF. The rearrangement links TRBV2 to TRBJ1-4, with 9 bases aligning to TRBD1. Germline V gene sequence: CDR1 SNHLY, CDR2 FYNNEI. V was pared by 6 bases and J by 7 bases, with 6 bases of the junction left unmatched. The CDR3 is made up of 14 amino acids.